A selection of T cell receptor beta chains follows, all from one sample in a study of post-analysis software for immune sequencing data. TCRdb redid the calling of the PCR reads with MiXCR, one entry per CDR3 protein. The sample lists 740,000 or so distinct CDR3 sequences; around 50% were seen once. Sequenced sample: blood. These receptors were obtained from a girl aged 5-17 years with multiple sclerosis. Each CDR3 is given with its conserved first and last residue. The D gene is left open where the match is weak. Some rows have no size entry. The others give once, few or many, or a class for an expanded clone.

D: .; size: .; V: TRBV5-1; J: TRBJ2-5; CDR3: CASSLERTNDETQYF; DNA: TGCGCCAGCAGCTTGGAGAGGACAAATGATGAGACCCAGTACTTC
D: .; size: .; V: TRBV20-1; J: TRBJ2-7; CDR3: CSAREGRDYEQYF; DNA: TGCAGTGCTAGAGAAGGACGGGACTACGAGCAGTACTTC
D: TRBD1; size: .; V: TRBV6-2/TRBV6-3; J: TRBJ2-4; CDR3: CASSYSGQGVRLGQYF; DNA: TGTGCCAGCAGTTACTCCGGACAGGGAGTCCGACTTGGGCAGTACTTC
D: .; size: .; V: TRBV29-1; J: TRBJ2-7; CDR3: CSVRKTGAPYEQYF; DNA: TGCAGCGTCCGGAAGACAGGCGCACCCTACGAGCAGTACTTC
D: .; size: .; V: TRBV5-1; J: TRBJ2-7; CDR3: CASSLGPGITYEQYF; DNA: TGCGCCAGCAGCTTGGGTCCAGGAATAACCTACGAGCAGTACTTC
D: .; size: few; V: TRBV6-6; J: TRBJ2-3; CDR3: CAISRGDTQYF; DNA: TGTGCCATCTCCCGAGGAGATACGCAGTATTTT
D: TRBD1; size: .; V: TRBV4-2; J: TRBJ1-2; CDR3: CASSQPGQALRYGYTF; DNA: TGTGCCAGCAGCCAACCTGGACAGGCCCTGAGGTATGGCTACACCTTC
D: TRBD1; size: once; V: TRBV4-2; J: TRBJ1-6; CDR3: CASSHPDRPGNSPLHF; DNA: TGTGCCAGCAGCCATCCGGACAGGCCGGGGAATTCACCCCTCCACTTT
D: .; size: .; V: TRBV5-1; J: TRBJ2-1; CDR3: CASSLERQQGDEQFF; DNA: TGCGCCAGCAGCTTGGAAAGACAACAGGGAGATGAGCAGTTCTTC
D: .; size: few; V: TRBV29-1; J: TRBJ2-5; CDR3: CSYFGHSSWETQYF; DNA: TGCAGCTATTTTGGACACAGCTCGTGGGAGACCCAGTACTTC
D: TRBD1; size: few; V: TRBV20-1; J: TRBJ1-2; CDR3: CSAADRARGYGYTF; DNA: TGCAGTGCGGCCGACAGGGCTCGGGGCTATGGCTACACCTTC
D: .; size: .; V: TRBV6-5; J: TRBJ1-1; CDR3: CASSCNLVGDEAFF; DNA: TGTGCCAGCAGTTGTAATTTAGTGGGGGATGAAGCTTTCTTT
D: .; size: .; V: TRBV6-6; J: TRBJ2-3; CDR3: CASRLIRAYDTDTQYF; DNA: TGTGCCAGCAGACTTATCAGGGCTTACGACACAGATACGCAGTATTTT
D: TRBD1; size: .; V: TRBV7-9; J: TRBJ1-2; CDR3: CASSFKDRGYGYTF; DNA: TGTGCCAGCAGCTTCAAAGACAGGGGCTATGGCTACACCTTC
D: .; size: .; V: TRBV5-1; J: TRBJ1-4; CDR3: CASSTGLNPTNEKLFF; DNA: TGCGCCAGCAGCACGGGACTTAATCCAACTAATGAAAAACTGTTTTTT
D: TRBD1; size: .; V: TRBV4-1; J: TRBJ2-4; CDR3: CASSQDRGDRGLLAKNIQYF; DNA: TGCGCCAGCAGCCAAGACCGGGGGGACAGGGGGCTCCTAGCCAAAAACATTCAGTACTTC
D: .; size: .; V: TRBV20-1; J: TRBJ2-1; CDR3: CSARQVYNEQFF; DNA: TGCAGTGCTAGACAGGTTTACAATGAGCAGTTCTTC
D: .; size: .; V: TRBV29-1; J: TRBJ2-7; CDR3: CSVEGHSAGEQYF; DNA: TGCAGCGTTGAGGGGCACTCCGCGGGCGAGCAGTACTTC
D: TRBD2; size: once; V: TRBV7-9; J: TRBJ2-3; CDR3: CASSLGGLLDTQYF; DNA: TGTGCCAGCAGCTTAGGGGGACTATTAGATACGCAGTATTTT
D: TRBD1; size: .; V: TRBV27; J: TRBJ1-1; CDR3: CASSFTAWGGTGNTEAFF; DNA: TGTGCCAGCAGTTTCACCGCGTGGGGCGGGACAGGGAACACTGAAGCTTTCTTT
D: .; size: .; V: TRBV6-5; J: TRBJ2-1; CDR3: CASSPLIGVSYNEQFF; DNA: TGTGCCAGCAGCCCCCTCATAGGGGTCTCCTACAATGAGCAGTTCTTC
D: .; size: few; V: TRBV20-1; J: TRBJ2-7; CDR3: CSASKSGVPYEQYF; DNA: TGCAGTGCTAGTAAGTCAGGGGTACCCTACGAGCAGTACTTC
D: .; size: few; V: TRBV28; J: TRBJ2-7; CDR3: CASRLIGYEQYF; DNA: TGTGCCAGCCGGTTAATAGGCTACGAGCAGTACTTC
D: .; size: .; V: TRBV7-2; J: TRBJ2-5; CDR3: CASSLERAPHGRQETQYF; DNA: TGTGCCAGCAGCTTAGAGCGGGCCCCCCATGGCCGCCAAGAGACCCAGTACTTC
D: TRBD2; size: .; V: TRBV12-5; J: TRBJ2-5; CDR3: CASGLASGSGETQYF; DNA: TGTGCTAGTGGTTTGGCTAGCGGGAGTGGAGAGACCCAGTACTTC
D: .; size: .; V: TRBV12-3/TRBV12-4; J: TRBJ2-3; CDR3: CASRRAGEVDTQYF; DNA: TGTGCCAGCAGGAGGGCAGGGGAGGTGGATACGCAGTATTTT
D: .; size: few; V: TRBV6-5; J: TRBJ1-2; CDR3: CASSPDRIYGYTF; DNA: TGTGCCAGCAGCCCTGACAGGATCTATGGCTACACCTTC
D: .; size: .; V: TRBV7-3; J: TRBJ2-1; CDR3: CASHPGSSYNEQFF; DNA: TGTGCCAGCCACCCGGGCAGCTCCTACAATGAGCAGTTCTTC
D: TRBD1; size: .; V: TRBV7-9; J: TRBJ2-5; CDR3: CASSVSPLGGETQYF; DNA: TGTGCCAGCAGCGTGTCACCCTTAGGGGGCGAGACCCAGTACTTC
D: .; size: .; V: TRBV7-9; J: TRBJ1-2; CDR3: CASRSPPSRGSADGYTF; DNA: TGTGCCAGCAGATCGCCGCCGTCGCGGGGGTCTGCGGACGGCTACACCTTC
D: .; size: few; V: TRBV2; J: TRBJ2-7; CDR3: CASSDAPPGRKPYEQYF; DNA: TGTGCCAGCAGTGATGCTCCTCCGGGACGAAAACCCTACGAGCAGTACTTC
D: TRBD2; size: .; V: TRBV2; J: TRBJ2-5; CDR3: CASSPAPVAGTRPYF; DNA: TGTGCCAGCAGCCCCGCGCCGGTAGCGGGGACCCGACCGTACTTC
D: .; size: few; V: TRBV7-3; J: TRBJ2-3; CDR3: CASSLSPFYNTQYF; DNA: TGTGCCAGCAGCTTAAGTCCCTTCTATAATACGCAGTATTTT
D: .; size: .; V: TRBV20-1; J: TRBJ1-2; CDR3: CSARSATGPGYTF; DNA: TGCAGTGCCCGAAGCGCGACAGGACCGGGCTACACCTTC
D: TRBD2; size: .; V: TRBV20-1; J: TRBJ2-1; CDR3: CSARKSTGLADYNEQFF; DNA: TGCAGTGCTAGAAAAAGCACGGGACTAGCGGATTACAATGAGCAGTTCTTC
D: TRBD2; size: few; V: TRBV7-9; J: TRBJ2-1; CDR3: CASSFGGAFNEQFF; DNA: TGTGCCAGCAGCTTCGGGGGGGCCTTCAATGAGCAGTTCTTC
D: TRBD2; size: few; V: TRBV7-2; J: TRBJ2-1; CDR3: CASSLRLAGTYNEQFF; DNA: TGTGCCAGCAGCTTACGTCTAGCGGGAACCTACAATGAGCAGTTCTTC
D: .; size: .; V: TRBV28; J: TRBJ2-5; CDR3: CASSPVGRTQYF; DNA: TGTGCCAGCAGCCCGGTGGGTAGGACCCAGTACTTC
D: TRBD2; size: few; V: TRBV12-3/TRBV12-4; J: TRBJ2-7; CDR3: CASSFKVGTSGRVQYF; DNA: TGTGCCAGCAGTTTCAAGGTTGGGACTAGCGGGAGAGTGCAGTACTTC
D: .; size: few; V: TRBV5-1; J: TRBJ2-7; CDR3: CASGGRTSYEQYF; DNA: TGCGCCAGCGGGGGAAGGACGTCCTACGAGCAGTACTTC
D: TRBD1; size: once; V: TRBV7-9; J: TRBJ2-7; CDR3: CASSLVQATGTDREQYF; DNA: TGTGCCAGCAGCTTAGTCCAAGCAACCGGGACAGACCGCGAGCAGTACTTC
D: .; size: .; V: TRBV7-6; J: TRBJ1-6; CDR3: CASSLRAENSPLHF; DNA: TGTGCCAGCAGCTTACGGGCAGAGAATTCACCCCTCCACTTT
D: .; size: .; V: TRBV7-6; J: TRBJ2-7; CDR3: CASTQGGDFYEQYF; DNA: TGTGCCAGCACCCAAGGAGGGGACTTCTACGAGCAGTACTTC
D: TRBD1; size: few; V: TRBV20-1; J: TRBJ2-3; CDR3: CSARVPTSSGTGGLDTQYF; DNA: TGCAGTGCTAGAGTTCCGACCTCCTCCGGGACAGGGGGCTTAGATACGCAGTATTTT
D: .; size: .; V: TRBV3-1; J: TRBJ2-5; CDR3: CASSPGTLKETQYF; DNA: TGTGCCAGCAGCCCCGGGACTCTTAAAGAGACCCAGTACTTC
D: .; size: .; V: TRBV29-1; J: TRBJ2-5; CDR3: CSAGGRLVETQYF; DNA: TGCAGCGCCGGTGGCCGACTGGTGGAGACCCAGTACTTC
D: TRBD1; size: .; V: TRBV6-1; J: TRBJ2-3; CDR3: CASNRDRLSDTQYF; DNA: TGTGCCAGCAACCGGGACAGGTTGTCAGATACGCAGTATTTT
D: .; size: .; V: TRBV20-1; J: TRBJ2-7; CDR3: CSARGESGISYEQYF; DNA: TGCAGTGCTAGAGGCGAGAGCGGCATCTCCTACGAGCAGTACTTC
D: TRBD2; size: .; V: TRBV20-1; J: TRBJ2-5; CDR3: CSARTSGGAETQYF; DNA: TGCAGTGCAAGGACTAGCGGGGGGGCGGAGACCCAGTACTTC
D: TRBD1; size: once; V: TRBV5-1; J: TRBJ2-7; CDR3: CASTSGTGLSEQYF; DNA: TGCGCCAGCACCTCGGGGACAGGGCTTAGCGAGCAGTACTTC
D: .; size: .; V: TRBV6-5; J: TRBJ1-2; CDR3: CASSYRGEGYTF; DNA: TGTGCCAGCAGTTACAGGGGTGAGGGCTACACCTTC
D: .; size: .; V: TRBV19; J: TRBJ1-5; CDR3: CASSIWGQPQHF; DNA: TGTGCCAGTAGTATCTGGGGTCAGCCCCAGCATTTT
D: .; size: .; V: TRBV9; J: TRBJ1-4; CDR3: CASSAGPVNEKLFF; DNA: TGTGCCAGCAGCGCAGGTCCGGTTAATGAAAAACTGTTTTTT